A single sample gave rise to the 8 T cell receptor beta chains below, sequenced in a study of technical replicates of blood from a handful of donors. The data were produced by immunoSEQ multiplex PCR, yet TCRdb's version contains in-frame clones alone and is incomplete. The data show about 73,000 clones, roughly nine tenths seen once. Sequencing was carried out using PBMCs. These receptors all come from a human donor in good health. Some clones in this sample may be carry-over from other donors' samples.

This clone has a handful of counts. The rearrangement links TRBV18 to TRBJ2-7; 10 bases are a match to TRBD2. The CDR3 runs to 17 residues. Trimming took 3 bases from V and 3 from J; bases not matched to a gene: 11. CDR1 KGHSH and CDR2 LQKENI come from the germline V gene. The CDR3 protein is CASSPPAGAGGGYEQYF. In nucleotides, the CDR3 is TGTGCCAGCTCACCCCCGGCGGGAGCGGGAGGGGGCTACGAGCAGTACTTC.

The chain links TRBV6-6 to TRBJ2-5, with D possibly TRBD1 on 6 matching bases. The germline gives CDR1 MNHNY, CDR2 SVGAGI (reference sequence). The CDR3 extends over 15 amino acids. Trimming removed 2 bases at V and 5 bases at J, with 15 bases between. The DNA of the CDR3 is TGTGCCAGCAGTTACCGGGTAGGGGGAAGGGAGACCCAGTACTTC. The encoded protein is CASSYRVGGRETQYF.

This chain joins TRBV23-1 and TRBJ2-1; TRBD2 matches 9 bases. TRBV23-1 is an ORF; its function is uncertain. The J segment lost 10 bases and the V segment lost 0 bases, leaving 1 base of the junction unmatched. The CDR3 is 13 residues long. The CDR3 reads CASSQSSGREQFF. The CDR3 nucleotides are TGCGCCAGCAGTCAATCGAGCGGGAGGGAGCAGTTCTTC.

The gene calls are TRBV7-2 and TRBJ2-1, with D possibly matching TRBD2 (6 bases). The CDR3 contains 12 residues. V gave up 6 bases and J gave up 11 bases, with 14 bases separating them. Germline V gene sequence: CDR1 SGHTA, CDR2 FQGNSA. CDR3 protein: CASSSKTSKQFF. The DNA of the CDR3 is TGTGCCAGCAGTTCTAAGACTAGTAAGCAGTTCTTC. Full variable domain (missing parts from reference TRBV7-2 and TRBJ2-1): GAGVSQSPSNKVTEKGKDVELRCDPISGHTALYWYRQSLGQGLEFLIYFQGNSAPDKSGLPSDRFSAERTGGSVSTLTIQRTQQEDSAVYLCASSSKTSKQFFGPGTRLTVL.

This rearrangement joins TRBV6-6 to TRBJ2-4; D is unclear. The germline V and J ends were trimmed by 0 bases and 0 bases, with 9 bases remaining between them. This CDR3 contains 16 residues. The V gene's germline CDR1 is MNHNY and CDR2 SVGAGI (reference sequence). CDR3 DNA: TGTGCCAGCAGTTACTCGACTCAGAGAGCCAAAAACATTCAGTACTTC. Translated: CASSYSTQRAKNIQYF.

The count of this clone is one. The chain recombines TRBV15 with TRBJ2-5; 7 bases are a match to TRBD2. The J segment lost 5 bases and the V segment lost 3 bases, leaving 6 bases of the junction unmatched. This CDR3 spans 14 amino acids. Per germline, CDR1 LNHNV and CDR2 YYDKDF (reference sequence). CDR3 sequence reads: CATSRGGSRETQYF. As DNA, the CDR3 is TGTGCCACCAGCAGGGGGGGGTCCAGGGAGACCCAGTACTTC.

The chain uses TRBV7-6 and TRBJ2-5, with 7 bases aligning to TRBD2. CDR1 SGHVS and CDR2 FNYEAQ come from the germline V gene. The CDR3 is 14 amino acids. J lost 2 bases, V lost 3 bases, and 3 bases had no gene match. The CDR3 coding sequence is TGTGCCAGCAGCTTCGGAGCGGGGCAAGAGACCCAGTACTTC. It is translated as CASSFGAGQETQYF.

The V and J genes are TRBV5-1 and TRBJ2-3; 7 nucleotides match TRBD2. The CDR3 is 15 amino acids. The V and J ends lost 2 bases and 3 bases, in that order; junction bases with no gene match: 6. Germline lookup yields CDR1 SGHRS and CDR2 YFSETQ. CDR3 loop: CASSFMAGETDTQYF. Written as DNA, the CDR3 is TGCGCCAGCAGCTTTATGGCGGGGGAAACAGATACGCAGTATTTT.